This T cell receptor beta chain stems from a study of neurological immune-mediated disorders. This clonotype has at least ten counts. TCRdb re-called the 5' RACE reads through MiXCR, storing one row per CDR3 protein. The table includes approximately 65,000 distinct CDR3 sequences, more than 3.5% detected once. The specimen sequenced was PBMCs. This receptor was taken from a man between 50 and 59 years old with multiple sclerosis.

CDR3 protein: CASSGGTWDGETQYF. The CDR3 DNA follows: TGTGCCAGCAGCGGTGGGACATGGGATGGGGAGACCCAGTACTTC. The V call is TRBV25-1, the J call TRBJ2-5, with D perhaps TRBD1 (6 bases). The CDR3 has 15 amino acids. Trimming stripped 6 bases from V and 5 bases from J, with 19 bases between. Germline V CDR1 and CDR2: MGHDK, SYGVNS.